This T cell receptor beta chain came from a study of beta chain features in type 1 diabetes. Overall study findings and caveats: Reduced insertions and increased deletions marked VDJ junctions in type 1 diabetes patients. A moderate, significant TCRB CDR3 shortening appeared in type 1 diabetes across four CD4+ subsets. Compared to healthy donors, patients appeared to have naive, central memory and Treg TCRB repertoires that were more alike.

Sorting that relied on CD45RO/CCR7/CD25/CD127/CD95/CD27 yielded CD4+ naive, central memory, regulatory and stem cell-like memory cells. Only a few counts were recorded for this clone. Its antigen is unidentified. Expressed TCRB transcripts were sequenced, since all the RNA that had been isolated was reverse transcribed. TCRdb's table, derived via immunoSEQ multiplex PCR, lists solely in-frame clones and lacks some. The sample yields 390,000 or so clones, approximately 13% seen once. This CDR3 is built from 15 residues. V lost 2 bases and J 7 bases, leaving 12 bases between the germline ends. CDR1 and CDR2 (germline): KGHSH, LQKENI.

The sequence was collected from a man aged 25 to 45 in good health. The source material was naive CD4+ T cells from blood. The J gene is TRBJ1-6, the V gene TRBV18; D gene unclear. CDR3 loop: CASSPSAVPNSPLHF. The CDR3 bases are TGTGCCAGCTCACCATCAGCGGTTCCCAATTCACCCCTCCACTTT. The variable domain in full, with the rest retrieved from reference TRBV18 and TRBJ1-6, is NAGVMQNPRHLVRRRGQEARLRCSPMKGHSHVYWYRQLPEEGLKFMVYLQKENIIDESGMPKERFSAEFPKEGPSILRIQQVVRGDSAAYFCASSPSAVPNSPLHFGNGTRLTVT.